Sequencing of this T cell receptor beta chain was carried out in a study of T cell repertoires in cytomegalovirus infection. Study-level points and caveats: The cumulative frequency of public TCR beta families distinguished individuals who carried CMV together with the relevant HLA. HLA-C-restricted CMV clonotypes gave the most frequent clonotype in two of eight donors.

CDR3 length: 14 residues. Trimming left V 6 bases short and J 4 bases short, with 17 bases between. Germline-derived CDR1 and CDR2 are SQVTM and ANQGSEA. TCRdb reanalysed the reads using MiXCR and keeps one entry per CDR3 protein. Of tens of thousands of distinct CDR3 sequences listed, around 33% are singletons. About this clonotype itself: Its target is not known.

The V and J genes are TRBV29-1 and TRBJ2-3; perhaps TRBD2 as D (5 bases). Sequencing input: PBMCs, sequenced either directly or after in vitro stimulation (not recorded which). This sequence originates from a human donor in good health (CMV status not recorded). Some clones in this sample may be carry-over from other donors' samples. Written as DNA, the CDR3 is TGCAGCGTCCAAAGAGGGCCCCGACCAGATACGCAGTATTTT. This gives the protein CSVQRGPRPDTQYF.